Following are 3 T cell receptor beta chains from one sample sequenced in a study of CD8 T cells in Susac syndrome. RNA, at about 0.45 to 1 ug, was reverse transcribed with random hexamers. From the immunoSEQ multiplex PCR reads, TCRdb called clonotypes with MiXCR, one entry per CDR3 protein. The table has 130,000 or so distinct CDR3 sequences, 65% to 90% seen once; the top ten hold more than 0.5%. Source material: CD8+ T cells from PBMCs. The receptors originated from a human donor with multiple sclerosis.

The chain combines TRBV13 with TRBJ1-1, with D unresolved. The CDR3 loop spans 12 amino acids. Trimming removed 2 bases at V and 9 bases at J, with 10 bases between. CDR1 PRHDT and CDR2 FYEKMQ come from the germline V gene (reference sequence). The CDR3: CASSLTARKAFF. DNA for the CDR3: TGTGCCAGCAGCTTAACAGCCAGAAAAGCTTTCTTT.

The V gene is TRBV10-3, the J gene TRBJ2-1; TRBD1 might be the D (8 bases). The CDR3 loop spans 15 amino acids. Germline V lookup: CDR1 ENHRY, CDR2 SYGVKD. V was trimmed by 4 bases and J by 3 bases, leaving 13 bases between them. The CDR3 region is CAISATGGDYNEQFF. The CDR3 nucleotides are TGTGCCATCAGTGCTACAGGGGGGGACTACAATGAGCAGTTCTTC.

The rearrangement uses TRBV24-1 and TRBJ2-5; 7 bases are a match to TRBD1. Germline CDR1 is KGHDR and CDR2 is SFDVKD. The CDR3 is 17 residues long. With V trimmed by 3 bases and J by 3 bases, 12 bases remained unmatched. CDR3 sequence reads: CATSDESRTGGEETQYF. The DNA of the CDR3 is TGTGCCACCAGTGATGAATCGAGGACAGGTGGGGAAGAGACCCAGTACTTC.